What follows are 23 T cell receptor beta chains derived from one specimen sequenced in a study of shared clonotypes between healthy human individuals. The data were produced by immunoSEQ multiplex PCR, yet TCRdb's version contains in-frame clones alone and is incomplete. This table has about 2,500,000 clones, more than 80% appearing once. Sequences were obtained from naive CD4+ T cells sorted from blood. Indicated subset: CD45RA+ positively selected. Receptor source: a young man in good health.

V and J are TRBV18 and TRBJ1-5; unclear D gene. Germline V lookup: CDR1 KGHSH, CDR2 LQKENI. V was pared by 2 bases and J by 11 bases, with 25 bases between. The CDR3 is 17 residues long. The CDR3 region is CASSPSSVRGSLSSQHF. The CDR3 DNA reads TGTGCCAGCTCACCAAGCTCAGTCCGCGGAAGTTTGAGTTCCCAGCATTTT.

This chain links TRBV7-2 with TRBJ2-1; the D is unclear. The CDR3 consists of 12 residues. The V gene lost 2 bases and the J gene lost 8 bases, with 7 bases spanning the gap. Looked up from germline, CDR1 is SGHTA and CDR2 is FQGNSA. The CDR3 spells CASSLFFYEQFF. The DNA of the CDR3 is TGTGCCAGCAGCTTATTTTTTTATGAGCAGTTCTTC.

The chain employs TRBV5-4 and TRBJ2-3, with D unresolved. Per germline, CDR1 SGHNT and CDR2 YYREEE (reference sequence). The CDR3 has 13 amino acids. Trimming left V 4 bases short and J 4 bases short, with 10 bases between. The DNA of the CDR3 is TGTGCCAGCAGCGAAAAAGGCCCAGATACGCAGTATTTT. Amino acid sequence: CASSEKGPDTQYF.

J is TRBJ2-1 and V is TRBV5-1, with TRBD2 matching 7 bases. The trim removed 2 bases at V and 0 bases at J, leaving 2 bases unmatched. This CDR3 spans 15 amino acids. Germline V gene sequence: CDR1 SGHRS, CDR2 YFSETQ. CDR3 residues: CASSFLADSYNEQFF. CDR3 DNA: TGCGCCAGCAGCTTTCTAGCGGACTCCTACAATGAGCAGTTCTTC.

This clone showed up just once. The V gene is TRBV27, the J gene TRBJ1-1; D may be TRBD1 (5 bases). CDR1 and CDR2 from the germline V gene are MNHEY and SMNVEV (reference sequence). This CDR3 is built from 18 residues. Trimming shortened V by 10 bases and J by 0 bases, and 27 bases separated the two germline ends. This chain's CDR3 is CATSVPGTDYYMNTEAFF. The CDR3 nucleotides read TGTGCCACCTCGGTCCCCGGGACGGACTATTACATGAACACTGAAGCTTTCTTT.

The chain uses TRBV27 and TRBJ2-3; D possibly corresponds to TRBD1 (6 bases). The CDR3 length is 18 residues. Trimming removed 3 bases from V and 0 bases from J, with 19 bases in between. Germline lookup yields CDR1 MNHEY and CDR2 SMNVEV (reference sequence). CDR3 protein: CASSFLPSGVTSTDTQYF. For the CDR3, the DNA is TGTGCCAGCAGTTTCCTCCCCTCAGGGGTCACTAGCACAGATACGCAGTATTTT.

V usage is TRBV7-8 and J usage is TRBJ1-5; unclear D gene. Looked up from germline, CDR1 is SGHVS and CDR2 is FQNEAQ. V was clipped by 2 bases and J by 6 bases, with 8 bases between them. The CDR3 is 13 residues long. The CDR3 nucleotides are TGTGCCAGCAGCTTACCGGCGGGTCAGCCCCAGCATTTT. Its translation: CASSLPAGQPQHF.

V usage is TRBV11-1 and J usage is TRBJ1-4; 12 bases are shared with TRBD1. Per the germline V gene, CDR1 is SGHAT and CDR2 is FQDESV (reference sequence). Trimming removed 8 bases from V and 6 bases from J; junction bases left unmatched: 10. This CDR3 comprises 16 residues. The CDR3 DNA reads as TGTGCCAGCTACACCGGGACAGGGGGCGCGGATGAAAAACTGTTTTTT. Its translation is CASYTGTGGADEKLFF.

The chain couples TRBV7-2 to TRBJ2-1, with 13 bases that match TRBD2. Per germline, CDR1 SGHTA and CDR2 FQGNSA. The CDR3 has 19 residues. The trim removed 5 bases at V and 4 bases at J, leaving 14 bases unmatched. CDR3 coding DNA: TGTGCCAGCAGCCCCCCGGGACTAGCGGGGTATAGAGGATACAATGAGCAGTTCTTC. Amino acids: CASSPPGLAGYRGYNEQFF.

Regarding this clone: It is unclear where the CDR3 begins or ends on the DNA, so no DNA is shown, and the CDR3 is as TCRdb lists it. The V and J genes are TRBV6-5 and TRBJ1-6; the table calls TRBD1, which could not be checked here. The CDR3 has 15 amino acids, counting both end residues. The germline CDR1 and CDR2 sequences are MNHEY and SVGAGI. The CDR3: CASSTSTGGNSPLHF.

The V call is TRBV25-1, the J call TRBJ2-7; 10 bases map to TRBD1. The CDR3 extends over 15 amino acids. Per the germline V gene, CDR1 is MGHDK and CDR2 is SYGVNS. After removal of 4 bases from V and 5 bases from J, the junction contained 8 bases not matched to a gene. This CDR3 is CASSGISGTGDEQYF. The CDR3 DNA follows: TGTGCCAGCAGTGGTATTTCCGGGACAGGGGACGAGCAGTACTTC.

V usage is TRBV13 and J usage is TRBJ2-3; 8 nucleotides line up with TRBD2. The germline CDR1 and CDR2 sequences are PRHDT and FYEKMQ (reference sequence). The CDR3 runs to 15 residues. The V gene end was trimmed by 2 bases and the J gene end by 0 bases; junction bases not matched to a gene: 1. The CDR3 here is CASSLTGGSTDTQYF. CDR3 nucleotides: TGTGCCAGCAGCTTAACGGGAGGGAGCACAGATACGCAGTATTTT.

This clone was seen just once. As DNA, the CDR3 is TGTGCCAGCAGGCCCAGGGGGGGGGAGACCCAGTACTTC. Translated, it gives CASRPRGGETQYF. The chain joins TRBV27 to TRBJ2-5; D is possibly TRBD1 or TRBD2 (7 bases each). The CDR3 covers 13 residues. Germline V gene sequence: CDR1 MNHEY, CDR2 SMNVEV (reference sequence). Trimming took off 6 bases at V and 5 bases at J, with 13 bases between the two ends.

This sequence joins TRBV4-1 and TRBJ1-4, with 7 positions matching TRBD1. Trimming cost V 1 base and J 5 bases; bases outside gene matches: 4. This CDR3 has 15 amino acids. Germline assignment: CDR1 MGHRA and CDR2 YSYEKL. Here the CDR3 DNA reads TGCGCCAGCAGCCAAGGACAGGGCCAGAATGAAAAACTGTTTTTT. Translated, it gives CASSQGQGQNEKLFF.

The rearrangement uses TRBV7-2 and TRBJ2-6; no firm D call. V was clipped by 4 bases and J by 3 bases, with 7 bases between them. CDR1 is SGHTA, CDR2 FQGNSA, per germline. The CDR3 has 14 residues. Written as DNA, the CDR3 is TGTGCCAGCAGCTCCACCGGTGGGGCCAACGTCCTGACTTTC. The encoded protein is CASSSTGGANVLTF.

V and J are TRBV2 and TRBJ1-5, with D perhaps TRBD1 (5 bases). The CDR3 length is 16 residues. Looked up from germline, CDR1 is SNHLY and CDR2 is FYNNEI. Trimming left V 6 bases short and J 2 bases short, with 17 bases between. The CDR3 loop is CASSADGGKGNQPQHF. CDR3 bases: TGTGCCAGCAGCGCTGACGGGGGAAAGGGCAATCAGCCCCAGCATTTT.

The genes are TRBV9 and TRBJ2-3; D gene unclear. This CDR3 comprises 15 residues. Germline CDR1 is SGDLS and CDR2 is YYNGEE. With 0 bases removed from V and 4 bases from J, the gap between germline ends came to 12 bases. CDR3 region: CASSVGVAGADTQYF. The DNA for the CDR3 is TGTGCCAGCAGCGTAGGGGTAGCTGGCGCAGATACGCAGTATTTT.

Concerning this clone itself: The sample contains more than one DNA sequence encoding this CDR3. The V and J genes are TRBV7-9 and TRBJ2-7; TRBD2 matches at 11 bases. Germline-derived CDR1 and CDR2 are SEHNR and FQNEAQ (reference sequence). The CDR3 contains 15 residues. The J segment lost 0 bases and the V segment lost 3 bases, leaving 1 base of the junction unmatched. This CDR3 reads CASSLGTSGSYEQYF. CDR3 coding DNA: TGTGCCAGCAGCTTGGGGACTAGCGGCTCCTACGAGCAGTACTTC. Full variable domain (outside the CDR3, taken from reference TRBV7-9 and TRBJ2-7): DTGVSQNPRHKITKRGQNVTFRCDPISEHNRLYWYRQTLGQGPEFLTYFQNEAQLEKSRLLSDRFSAERPKGSFSTLEIQRTEQGDSAMYLCASSLGTSGSYEQYFGPGTRLTVT.

This clone has only one observation. The rearrangement links TRBV5-4 to TRBJ1-6, with D unresolved. V lost 0 bases and J 9 bases, leaving 13 bases between the germline ends. Germline V gene lookup returns CDR1 SGHNT and CDR2 YYREEE (reference sequence). The CDR3 spans 15 residues. The CDR3 DNA is TGTGCCAGCAGCTTGGGGCCGGAGTGGGCTTCACCCCTCCACTTT. This sequence encodes CASSLGPEWASPLHF.

The chain has TRBV7-9 and TRBJ2-3, with D possibly being TRBD1 (6 bases). Germline loops: CDR1 SEHNR, CDR2 FQNEAQ (reference sequence). CDR3 length: 14 residues. V was shortened by 5 bases and J by 0 bases, with 9 bases between the two germline ends. CDR3 protein: CASSTGLSTDTQYF. Written as DNA, the CDR3 is TGTGCCAGCAGCACAGGGTTGAGCACAGATACGCAGTATTTT.

V usage is TRBV18 and J usage is TRBJ2-6; D is undetermined. Germline loops: CDR1 KGHSH, CDR2 LQKENI. This CDR3 is built from 15 residues. Trimming stripped 3 bases from V and 4 bases from J, with 10 bases between. The CDR3 DNA sequence: TGTGCCAGCTCACCTGAGGTAGCCGGGGCCAACGTCCTGACTTTC. This encodes CASSPEVAGANVLTF.

The chain has TRBV30 and TRBJ2-1; D may be TRBD2 (6 bases). Germline lookup yields CDR1 GTSNPN and CDR2 SVGIG (reference sequence). This CDR3 is 15 amino acids long. V lost 2 bases and J lost 4, with 15 bases in between. CDR3 coding DNA: TGTGCCTGGAGTCCCTCAGGGAGGACTTACAATGAGCAGTTCTTC. The encoded protein is CAWSPSGRTYNEQFF.

Remarks on this clone: This CDR3 is also generated by other DNA sequences in the sample. The V gene is TRBV19, the J gene TRBJ2-1; TRBD2 might be the D (5 bases). V was pared by 3 bases and J by 0 bases, with 9 bases between. The length of the CDR3 is 15 residues. CDR1 and CDR2 from the germline V gene are LNHDA and SQIVND (reference sequence). Written as DNA, the CDR3 is TGTGCCAGTAGTATGGAAGGGAGCTCCTACAATGAGCAGTTCTTC. Residues: CASSMEGSSYNEQFF.